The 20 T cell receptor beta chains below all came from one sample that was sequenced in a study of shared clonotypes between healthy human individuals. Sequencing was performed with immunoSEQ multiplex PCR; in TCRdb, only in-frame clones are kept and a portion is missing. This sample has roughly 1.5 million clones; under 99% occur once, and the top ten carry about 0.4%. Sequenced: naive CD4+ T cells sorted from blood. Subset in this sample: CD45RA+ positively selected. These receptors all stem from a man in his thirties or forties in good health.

The CDR3 sequence is CASSHRGQGEAFF. The CDR3 DNA follows: TGTGCCAGCAGCCACAGGGGGCAAGGTGAAGCTTTCTTT. The chain uses TRBV7-2 and TRBJ1-1; 9 bases are a match to TRBD1. Unmatched junction bases numbered 5, after V lost 5 bases and J lost 7 bases. Germline CDR1 is SGHTA and CDR2 is FQGNSA. This CDR3 contains 13 residues.

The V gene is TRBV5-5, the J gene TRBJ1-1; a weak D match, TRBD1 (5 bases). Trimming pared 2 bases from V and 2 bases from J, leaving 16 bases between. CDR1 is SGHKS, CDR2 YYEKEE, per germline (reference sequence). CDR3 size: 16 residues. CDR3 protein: CASSLQAWGRNTEAFF. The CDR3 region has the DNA TGTGCCAGCAGCTTACAGGCATGGGGCCGCAACACTGAAGCTTTCTTT.

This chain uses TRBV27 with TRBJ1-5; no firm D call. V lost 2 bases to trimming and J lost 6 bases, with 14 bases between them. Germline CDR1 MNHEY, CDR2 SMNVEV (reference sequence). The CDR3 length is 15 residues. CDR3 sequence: CASSLRGGTAQPQHF. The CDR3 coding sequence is TGTGCCAGCAGTTTAAGAGGCGGCACGGCTCAGCCCCAGCATTTT.

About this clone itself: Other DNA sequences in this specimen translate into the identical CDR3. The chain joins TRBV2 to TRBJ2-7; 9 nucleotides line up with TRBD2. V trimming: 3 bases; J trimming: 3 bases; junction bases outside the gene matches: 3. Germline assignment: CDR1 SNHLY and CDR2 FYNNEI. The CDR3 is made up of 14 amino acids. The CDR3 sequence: CASSEIAGVYEQYF. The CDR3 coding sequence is TGTGCCAGCAGTGAGATAGCGGGAGTCTACGAGCAGTACTTC. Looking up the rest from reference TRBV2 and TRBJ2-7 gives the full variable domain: EPEVTQTPSHQVTQMGQEVILRCVPISNHLYFYWYRQILGQKVEFLVSFYNNEISEKSEIFDDQFSVERPDGSNFTLKIRSTKLEDSAMYFCASSEIAGVYEQYFGPGTRLTVT.

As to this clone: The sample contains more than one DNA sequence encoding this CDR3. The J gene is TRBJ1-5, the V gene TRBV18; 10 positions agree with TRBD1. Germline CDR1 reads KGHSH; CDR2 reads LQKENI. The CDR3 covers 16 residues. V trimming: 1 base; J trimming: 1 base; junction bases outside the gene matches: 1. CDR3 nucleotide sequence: TGTGCCAGCTCACCACAGGGACAGGGGAGCAATCAGCCCCAGCATTTT. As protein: CASSPQGQGSNQPQHF.

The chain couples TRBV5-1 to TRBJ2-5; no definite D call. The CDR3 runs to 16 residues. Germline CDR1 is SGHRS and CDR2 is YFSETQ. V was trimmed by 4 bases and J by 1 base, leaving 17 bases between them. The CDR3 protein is CASSGMLLWSQETQYF. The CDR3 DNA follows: TGCGCCAGCAGCGGAATGTTACTGTGGAGCCAAGAGACCCAGTACTTC.

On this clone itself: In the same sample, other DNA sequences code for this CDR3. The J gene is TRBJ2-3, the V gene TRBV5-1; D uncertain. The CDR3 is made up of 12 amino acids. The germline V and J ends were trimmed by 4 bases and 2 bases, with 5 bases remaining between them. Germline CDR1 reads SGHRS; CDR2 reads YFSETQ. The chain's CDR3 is CASSPNTDTQYF. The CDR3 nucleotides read TGCGCCAGCAGCCCGAACACAGATACGCAGTATTTT. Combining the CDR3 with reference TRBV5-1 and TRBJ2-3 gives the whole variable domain KAGVTQTPRYLIKTRGQQVTLSCSPISGHRSVSWYQQTPGQGLQFLFEYFSETQRNKGNFPGRFSGRQFSNSRSEMNVSTLELGDSALYLCASSPNTDTQYFGPGTRLTVL.

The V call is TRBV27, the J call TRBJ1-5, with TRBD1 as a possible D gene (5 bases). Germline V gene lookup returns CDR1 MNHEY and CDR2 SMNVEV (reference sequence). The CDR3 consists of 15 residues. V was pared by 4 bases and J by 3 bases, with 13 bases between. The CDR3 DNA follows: TGTGCCAGCAGTTCGGTGGCAGGGCCCAATCAGCCCCAGCATTTT. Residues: CASSSVAGPNQPQHF.

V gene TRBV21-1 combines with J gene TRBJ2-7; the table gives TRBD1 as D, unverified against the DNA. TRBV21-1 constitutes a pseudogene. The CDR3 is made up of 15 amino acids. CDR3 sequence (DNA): TGTGCCAGCCCCGACAGGCCGGTCTGTCCCTACGAGCAGTACTTC. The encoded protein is CASPDRPVCPYEQYF.

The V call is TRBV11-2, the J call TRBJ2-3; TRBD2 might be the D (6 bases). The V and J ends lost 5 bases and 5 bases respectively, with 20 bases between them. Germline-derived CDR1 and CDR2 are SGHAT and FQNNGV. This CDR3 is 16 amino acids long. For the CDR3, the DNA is TGTGCCAGCAGCCGCCGCGGGGTACCAGCGCAAGATACGCAGTATTTT. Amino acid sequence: CASSRRGVPAQDTQYF.

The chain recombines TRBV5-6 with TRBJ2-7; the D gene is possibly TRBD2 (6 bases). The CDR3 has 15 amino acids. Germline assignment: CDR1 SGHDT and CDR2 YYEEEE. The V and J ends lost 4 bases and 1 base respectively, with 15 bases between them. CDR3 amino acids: CASSGPGAASYEQYF. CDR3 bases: TGTGCCAGCAGCGGCCCGGGAGCCGCTTCCTACGAGCAGTACTTC.

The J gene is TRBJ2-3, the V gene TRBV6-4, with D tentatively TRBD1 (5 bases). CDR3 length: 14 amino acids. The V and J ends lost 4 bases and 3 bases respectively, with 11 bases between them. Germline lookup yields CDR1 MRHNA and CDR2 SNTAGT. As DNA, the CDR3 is TGTGCCAGCAGTGGCAGGGTCGGAACAGATACGCAGTATTTT. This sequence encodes CASSGRVGTDTQYF.

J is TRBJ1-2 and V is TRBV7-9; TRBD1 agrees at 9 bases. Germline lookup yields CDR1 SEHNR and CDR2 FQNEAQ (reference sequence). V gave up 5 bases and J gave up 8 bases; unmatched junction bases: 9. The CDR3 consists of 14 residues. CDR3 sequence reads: CASSTQGQGHGYTF. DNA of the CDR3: TGTGCCAGCAGCACCCAAGGACAGGGGCACGGCTACACCTTC.

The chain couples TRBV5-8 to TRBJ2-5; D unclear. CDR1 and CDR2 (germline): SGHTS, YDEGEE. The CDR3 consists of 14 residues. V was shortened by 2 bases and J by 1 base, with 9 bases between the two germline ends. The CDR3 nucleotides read TGTGCCAGCAGCTTCCGCGGCCTCCAAGAGACCCAGTACTTC. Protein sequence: CASSFRGLQETQYF.

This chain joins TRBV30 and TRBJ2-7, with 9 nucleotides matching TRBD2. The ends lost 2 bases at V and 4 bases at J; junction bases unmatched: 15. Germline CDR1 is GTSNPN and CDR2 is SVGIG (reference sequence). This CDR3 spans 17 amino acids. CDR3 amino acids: CAWSQRSSGSYRYEQYF. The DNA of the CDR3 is TGTGCCTGGAGTCAGAGAAGTAGCGGGAGTTATCGGTACGAGCAGTACTTC.

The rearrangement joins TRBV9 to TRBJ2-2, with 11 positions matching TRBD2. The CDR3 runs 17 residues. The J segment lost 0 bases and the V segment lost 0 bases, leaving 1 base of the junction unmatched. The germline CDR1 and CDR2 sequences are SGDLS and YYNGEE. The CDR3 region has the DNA TGTGCCAGCAGCGTAGGGGGACTAGCGGCGAACACCGGGGAGCTGTTTTTT. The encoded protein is CASSVGGLAANTGELFF.

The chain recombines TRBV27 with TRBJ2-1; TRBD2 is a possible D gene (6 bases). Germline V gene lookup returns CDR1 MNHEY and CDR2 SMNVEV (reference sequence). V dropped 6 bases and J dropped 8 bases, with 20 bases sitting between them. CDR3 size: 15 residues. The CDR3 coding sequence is TGTGCCAGCAGAAATCGGGAGAGGTATTTCGATGAGCAGTTCTTC. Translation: CASRNRERYFDEQFF.

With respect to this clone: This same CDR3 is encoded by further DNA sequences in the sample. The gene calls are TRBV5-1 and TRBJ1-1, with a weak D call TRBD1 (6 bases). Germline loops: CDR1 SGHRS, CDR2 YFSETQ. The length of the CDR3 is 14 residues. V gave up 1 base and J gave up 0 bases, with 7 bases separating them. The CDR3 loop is CASSLTGLNTEAFF. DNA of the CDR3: TGCGCCAGCAGCTTGACAGGGCTGAACACTGAAGCTTTCTTT.

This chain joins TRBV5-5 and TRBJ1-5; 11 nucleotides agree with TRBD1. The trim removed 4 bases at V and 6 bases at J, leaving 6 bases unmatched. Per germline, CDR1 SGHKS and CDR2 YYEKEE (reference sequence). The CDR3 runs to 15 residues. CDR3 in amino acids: CASSRTGGAGQPQHF. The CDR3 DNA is TGTGCCAGCAGCCGGACAGGGGGCGCGGGTCAGCCCCAGCATTTT.

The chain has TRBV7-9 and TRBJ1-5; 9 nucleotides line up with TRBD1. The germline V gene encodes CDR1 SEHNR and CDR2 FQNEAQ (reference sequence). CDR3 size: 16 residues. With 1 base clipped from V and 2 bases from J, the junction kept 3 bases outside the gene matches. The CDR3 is CASSLGTGDGNQPQHF. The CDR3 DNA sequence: TGTGCCAGCAGCTTAGGGACAGGGGATGGCAATCAGCCCCAGCATTTT.